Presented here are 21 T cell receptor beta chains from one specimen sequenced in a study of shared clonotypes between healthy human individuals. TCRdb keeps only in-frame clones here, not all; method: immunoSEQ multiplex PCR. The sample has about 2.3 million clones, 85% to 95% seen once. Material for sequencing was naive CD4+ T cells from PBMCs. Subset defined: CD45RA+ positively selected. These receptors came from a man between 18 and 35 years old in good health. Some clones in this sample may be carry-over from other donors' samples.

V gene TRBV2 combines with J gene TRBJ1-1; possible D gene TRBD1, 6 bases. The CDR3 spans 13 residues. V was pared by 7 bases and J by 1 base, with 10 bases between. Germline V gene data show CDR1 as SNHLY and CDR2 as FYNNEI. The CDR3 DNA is TGTGCCAGCACCAGGGGCCCGAACACTGAAGCTTTCTTT. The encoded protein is CASTRGPNTEAFF. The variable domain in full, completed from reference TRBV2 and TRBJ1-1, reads EPEVTQTPSHQVTQMGQEVILRCVPISNHLYFYWYRQILGQKVEFLVSFYNNEISEKSEIFDDQFSVERPDGSNFTLKIRSTKLEDSAMYFCASTRGPNTEAFFGQGTRLTVV.

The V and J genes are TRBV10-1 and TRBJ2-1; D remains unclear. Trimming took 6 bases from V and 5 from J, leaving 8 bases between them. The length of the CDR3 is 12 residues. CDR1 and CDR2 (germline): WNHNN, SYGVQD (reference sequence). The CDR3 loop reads CASSPKNNEQFF. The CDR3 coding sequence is TGCGCCAGCAGCCCGAAAAACAATGAGCAGTTCTTC.

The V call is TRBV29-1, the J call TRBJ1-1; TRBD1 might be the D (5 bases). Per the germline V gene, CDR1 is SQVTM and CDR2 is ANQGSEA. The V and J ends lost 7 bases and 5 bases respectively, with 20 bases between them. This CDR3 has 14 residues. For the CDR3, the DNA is TGCAGCGCCCATCTGGGGCAGGGTGGGACTGAAGCTTTCTTT. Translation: CSAHLGQGGTEAFF.

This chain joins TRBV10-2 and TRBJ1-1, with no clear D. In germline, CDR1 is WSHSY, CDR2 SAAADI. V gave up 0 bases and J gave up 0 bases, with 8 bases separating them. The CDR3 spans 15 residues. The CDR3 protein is CASSESPAMNTEAFF. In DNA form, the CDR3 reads TGCGCCAGCAGTGAGTCCCCAGCTATGAACACTGAAGCTTTCTTT.

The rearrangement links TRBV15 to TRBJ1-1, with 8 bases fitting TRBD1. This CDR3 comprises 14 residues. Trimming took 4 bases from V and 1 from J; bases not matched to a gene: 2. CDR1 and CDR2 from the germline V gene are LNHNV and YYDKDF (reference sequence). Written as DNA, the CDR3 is TGTGCCACCAGCAAAGGACAGGGGAACACTGAAGCTTTCTTT. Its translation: CATSKGQGNTEAFF.

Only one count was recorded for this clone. CDR3 coding DNA: TGTGCCAGCGGGACAGGGGGAAACAATGAGCAGTTCTTC. Translation: CASGTGGNNEQFF. The rearrangement links TRBV7-3 to TRBJ2-1; 11 nucleotides align to TRBD1. Trimming took 8 bases from V and 5 from J; bases not matched to a gene: 2. The CDR3 totals 13 residues. Germline CDR1 and CDR2: SGHTA and FQGTGA.

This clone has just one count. CDR3 in amino acids: CASSHRRSYNEQFF. The CDR3, as DNA: TGTGCCAGCAGCCATAGGCGGTCCTACAATGAGCAGTTCTTC. The V call is TRBV28, the J call TRBJ2-1; no reliable D call. The V end was cut by 6 bases, the J end by 1 base, with 10 bases between. Germline CDR1 MDHEN, CDR2 SYDVKM. The CDR3 extends over 14 amino acids.

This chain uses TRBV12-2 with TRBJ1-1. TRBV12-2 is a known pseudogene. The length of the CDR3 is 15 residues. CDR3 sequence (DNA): TGTGCAAGTCGCTTAGCGCTAAGGGTGAACACTGAAGCTTTCTTT. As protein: CASRLALRVNTEAFF.

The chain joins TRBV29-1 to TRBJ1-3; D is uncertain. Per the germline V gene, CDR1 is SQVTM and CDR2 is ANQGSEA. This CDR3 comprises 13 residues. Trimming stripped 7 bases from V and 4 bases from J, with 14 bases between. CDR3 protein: CSAESPPGNTIYF. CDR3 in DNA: TGCAGCGCCGAATCCCCTCCGGGAAACACCATATATTTT.

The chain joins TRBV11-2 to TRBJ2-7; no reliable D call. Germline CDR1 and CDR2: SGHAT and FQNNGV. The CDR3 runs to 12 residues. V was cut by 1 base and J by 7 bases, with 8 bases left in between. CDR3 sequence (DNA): TGTGCCAGCAGCTTAGGGGCTTTGGAGCAGTACTTC. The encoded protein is CASSLGALEQYF. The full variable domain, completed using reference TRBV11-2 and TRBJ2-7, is EAGVAQSPRYKIIEKRQSVAFWCNPISGHATLYWYQQILGQGPKLLIQFQNNGVVDDSQLPKDRFSAERLKGVDSTLKIQPAKLEDSAVYLCASSLGALEQYFGPGTRLTVT.

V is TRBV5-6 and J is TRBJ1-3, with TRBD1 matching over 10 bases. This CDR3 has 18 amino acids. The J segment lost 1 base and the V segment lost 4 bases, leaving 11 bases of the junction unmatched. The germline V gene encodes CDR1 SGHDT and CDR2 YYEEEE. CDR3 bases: TGTGCCAGCAGCCAACGGGACAGGGGATTTTATTCTGGAAACACCATATATTTT. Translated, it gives CASSQRDRGFYSGNTIYF. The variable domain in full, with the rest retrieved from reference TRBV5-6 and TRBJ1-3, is DAGVTQSPTHLIKTRGQQVTLRCSPKSGHDTVSWYQQALGQGPQFIFQYYEEEERQRGNFPDRFSGHQFPNYSSELNVNALLLGDSALYLCASSQRDRGFYSGNTIYFGEGSWLTVV.

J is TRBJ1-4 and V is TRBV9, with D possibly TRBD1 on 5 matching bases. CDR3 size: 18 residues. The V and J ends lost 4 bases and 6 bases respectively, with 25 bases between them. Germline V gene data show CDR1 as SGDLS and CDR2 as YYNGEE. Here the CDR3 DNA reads TGTGCCAGCAGCCCTAACGAGGGACGGCCTAGTGCGTATGAAAAACTGTTTTTT. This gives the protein CASSPNEGRPSAYEKLFF.

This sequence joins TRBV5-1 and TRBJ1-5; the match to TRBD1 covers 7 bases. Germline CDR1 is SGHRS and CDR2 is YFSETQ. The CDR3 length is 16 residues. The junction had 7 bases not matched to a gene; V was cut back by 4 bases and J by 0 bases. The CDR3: CASSEGAGPSNQPQHF. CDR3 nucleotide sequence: TGCGCCAGCAGCGAGGGGGCAGGACCTAGCAATCAGCCCCAGCATTTT.

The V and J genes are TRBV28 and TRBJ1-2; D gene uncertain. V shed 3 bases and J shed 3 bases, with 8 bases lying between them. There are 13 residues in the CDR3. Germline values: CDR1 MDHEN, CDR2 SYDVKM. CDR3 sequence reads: CASSFGSYYGYTF. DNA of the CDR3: TGTGCCAGCAGTTTCGGCAGCTACTATGGCTACACCTTC.

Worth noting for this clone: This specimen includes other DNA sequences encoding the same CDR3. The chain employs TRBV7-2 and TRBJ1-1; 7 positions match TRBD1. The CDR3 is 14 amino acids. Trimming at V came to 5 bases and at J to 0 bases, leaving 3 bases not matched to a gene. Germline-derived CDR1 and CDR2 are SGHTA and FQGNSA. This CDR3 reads CASSLDRVNTEAFF. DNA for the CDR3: TGTGCCAGCAGCCTAGACAGGGTGAACACTGAAGCTTTCTTT.

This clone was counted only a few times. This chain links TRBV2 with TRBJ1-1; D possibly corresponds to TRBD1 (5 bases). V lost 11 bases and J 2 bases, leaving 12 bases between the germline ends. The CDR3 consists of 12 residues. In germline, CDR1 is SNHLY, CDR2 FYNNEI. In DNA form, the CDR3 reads TGTGCCGGGGGGATAATCAACACTGAAGCTTTCTTT. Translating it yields CAGGIINTEAFF. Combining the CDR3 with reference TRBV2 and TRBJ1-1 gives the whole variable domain EPEVTQTPSHQVTQMGQEVILRCVPISNHLYFYWYRQILGQKVEFLVSFYNNEISEKSEIFDDQFSVERPDGSNFTLKIRSTKLEDSAMYFCAGGIINTEAFFGQGTRLTVV.

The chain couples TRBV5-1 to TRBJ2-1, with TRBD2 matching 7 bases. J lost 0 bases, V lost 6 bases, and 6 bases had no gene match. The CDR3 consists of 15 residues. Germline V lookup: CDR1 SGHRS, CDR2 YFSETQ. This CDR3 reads CASTLGGSSYNEQFF. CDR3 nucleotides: TGCGCCAGCACTTTGGGCGGGAGCTCCTACAATGAGCAGTTCTTC.

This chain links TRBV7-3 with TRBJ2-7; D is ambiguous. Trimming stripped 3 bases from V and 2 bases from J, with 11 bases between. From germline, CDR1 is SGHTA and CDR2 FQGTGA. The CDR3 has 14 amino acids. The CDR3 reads CASSFAAHTYEQYF. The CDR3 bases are TGTGCCAGCAGCTTTGCGGCACACACCTACGAGCAGTACTTC.

For the CDR3, the DNA is TGTGCCAGCTCACCTTCCGGGACAGGGACCTACAATGAGCAGTTCTTC. Translating it yields CASSPSGTGTYNEQFF. The chain recombines TRBV18 with TRBJ2-1; 9 bases match TRBD1. The CDR3 runs to 16 residues. Germline CDR1 reads KGHSH; CDR2 reads LQKENI. Losses at the gene ends were 3 bases for V and 2 bases for J; bases not matched to a gene: 5.

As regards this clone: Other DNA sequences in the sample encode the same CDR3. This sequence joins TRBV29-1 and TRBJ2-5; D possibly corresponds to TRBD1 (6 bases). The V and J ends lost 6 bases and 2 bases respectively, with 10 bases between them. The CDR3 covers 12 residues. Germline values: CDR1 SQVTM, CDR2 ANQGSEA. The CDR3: CSVDRLQETQYF. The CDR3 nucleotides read TGCAGCGTAGACAGGTTACAAGAGACCCAGTACTTC. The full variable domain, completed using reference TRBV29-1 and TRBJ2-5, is SAVISQKPSRDICQRGTSLTIQCQVDSQVTMMFWYRQQPGQSLTLIATANQGSEATYESGFVIDKFPISRPNLTFSTLTVSNMSPEDSSIYLCSVDRLQETQYFGPGTRLLVL.

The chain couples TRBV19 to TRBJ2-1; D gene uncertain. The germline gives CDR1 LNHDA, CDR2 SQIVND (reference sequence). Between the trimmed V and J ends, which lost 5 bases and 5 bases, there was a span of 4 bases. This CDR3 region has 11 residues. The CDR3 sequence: CASSGDNEQFF. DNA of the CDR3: TGTGCCAGTAGTGGGGACAATGAGCAGTTCTTC.